A single sample is the source of the 28 T cell receptor beta chains below, sequenced in a study of response to subunit inactivated influenza vaccine. From the RT-PCR reads, TCRdb called clonotypes with MiXCR, one entry per CDR3 protein. The data show 550,000 to 600,000 distinct CDR3 sequences, 10% to 15% seen once. The material was PBMCs from blood, obtained on the day of vaccination. The receptors come from a man aged 45 to 65 who received an inactivated influenza vaccine.

The CDR3 loop is CASSSSRDRVYEQYF. The CDR3 coding sequence is TGTGCCAGCAGTTCGTCCCGGGACAGGGTCTACGAGCAGTACTTC. The chain combines TRBV12-3 or TRBV12-4 with TRBJ2-7, with 9 bases that match TRBD1. V lost 4 bases to trimming and J lost 3 bases; unmatched junction nucleotides: 7. This CDR3 is 15 amino acids long.

The rearrangement joins TRBV6-1 to TRBJ2-7; D is perhaps TRBD2 (6 bases). Trimming took 5 bases from V and 4 from J, leaving 21 bases between them. The CDR3 contains 16 residues. Germline lookup yields CDR1 MNHNS and CDR2 SASEGT. CDR3 coding DNA: TGTGCCAGCAGTATAGATAGCGGTCACCGGACTTACGAGCAGTACTTC. This codes for CASSIDSGHRTYEQYF.

In this sample, this clonotype turned up many times. The rearrangement uses TRBV7-9 and TRBJ2-5; no firm D call. V gave up 2 bases and J gave up 1 base, with 11 bases separating them. The germline V gene has CDR1 SEHNR and CDR2 FQNEAQ (reference sequence). This CDR3 contains 15 residues. The CDR3 DNA is TGTGCCAGCAGCTTACCGTACAGCGTCCAAGAGACCCAGTACTTC. Translation gives CASSLPYSVQETQYF. Complete variable domain (other parts from reference TRBV7-9 and TRBJ2-5): DTGVSQNPRHKITKRGQNVTFRCDPISEHNRLYWYRQTLGQGPEFLTYFQNEAQLEKSRLLSDRFSAERPKGSFSTLEIQRTEQGDSAMYLCASSLPYSVQETQYFGPGTRLLVL.

In its sample, this clonotype was seen a few times. J is TRBJ1-2 and V is TRBV12-3 or TRBV12-4; 8 bases align to TRBD1. The CDR3 contains 15 residues. The J segment lost 6 bases and the V segment lost 4 bases, leaving 10 bases of the junction unmatched. The CDR3 DNA reads as TGTGCCAGCAGTTCCGGACAGGGTGTTGTTCATGGCTACACCTTC. Translation: CASSSGQGVVHGYTF.

This clonotype was picked up a small number of times. The chain employs TRBV12-3 or TRBV12-4 and TRBJ1-6; 8 nucleotides match TRBD1. J was trimmed by 10 bases and V by 6 bases; bases with no gene match: 2. This CDR3 comprises 12 residues. The CDR3 region is CASRGQGSPLHF. The DNA for the CDR3 is TGTGCCAGCAGAGGACAGGGCTCACCCCTCCACTTT.

The CDR3 region has the DNA TGTGCCAGCAGCTCCGGGTGGCCTTACTACGAGCAGTACTTC. Translating gives CASSSGWPYYEQYF. V is TRBV6-2 or TRBV6-3 and J is TRBJ2-7; D gene uncertain. V lost 6 bases and J lost 3, with 15 bases in between. This CDR3 is built from 14 residues. The germline CDR1 and CDR2 sequences are MNHEY and SVGEGT.

This clonotype was seen ten or more times. The J gene is TRBJ2-5, the V gene TRBV12-3 or TRBV12-4; D might be TRBD1 (5 bases). The CDR3 loop spans 13 amino acids. Deletions cut 5 bases from V and 5 bases from J, with 12 bases between. This chain's CDR3 is CASSRQRRETQYF. For the CDR3, the DNA is TGTGCCAGCAGTAGACAGCGCCGCGAGACCCAGTACTTC.

This clonotype came up a few times. The rearrangement links TRBV28 to TRBJ1-5; 8 positions match TRBD1. The junction had 7 bases not matched to a gene; V was cut back by 5 bases and J by 7 bases. From germline, CDR1 is MDHEN and CDR2 SYDVKM. This CDR3 region has 14 residues. The CDR3 sequence: CASSDTGGRQPQHF. The CDR3 DNA reads as TGTGCCAGCAGTGATACAGGGGGTCGGCAGCCCCAGCATTTT.

The J gene is TRBJ2-7, the V gene TRBV12-3 or TRBV12-4; maybe TRBD1 (5 bases). The CDR3 covers 12 residues. The V end was cut by 3 bases, the J end by 6 bases, with 9 bases between. CDR3 nucleotide sequence: TGTGCCAGCAGTTTTGGCAGGGCCGAGCAGTACTTC. It yields the protein CASSFGRAEQYF.

As for this clonotype: Being one base from a much bigger clone, this may be a read error. This chain connects TRBV20-1 to TRBJ2-4; D is uncertain. CDR3 length equals 10 residues. Germline V gene sequence: CDR1 DFQATT, CDR2 SNEGSKA (reference sequence). The CDR3 here is CSAVANSQYF. The CDR3 DNA reads as TGCAGTGCCGTAGCAAACAGTCAGTACTTC.

This clonotype was found a few times. J is TRBJ2-7 and V is TRBV28; 8 bases are a match to TRBD2. Germline loops: CDR1 MDHEN, CDR2 SYDVKM. The ends lost 6 bases at V and 5 bases at J; junction bases unmatched: 6. This CDR3 region has 13 residues. CDR3 sequence (DNA): TGTGCCAGCAGGGCCGGGACTAGGAACGAGCAGTACTTC. Translation gives CASRAGTRNEQYF.

A few counts support this clonotype. The chain combines TRBV12-3 or TRBV12-4 with TRBJ1-5; a weak D match, TRBD1 (5 bases). The V and J ends lost 7 bases and 3 bases respectively, with 13 bases between them. This CDR3 spans 14 amino acids. DNA of the CDR3: TGTGCCAGCACCGAAGAGGGGAACAATCAGCCCCAGCATTTT. Amino acids: CASTEEGNNQPQHF.

The rearrangement uses TRBV3-1 and TRBJ2-1; D gene ambiguous. This CDR3 spans 15 amino acids. V gave up 6 bases and J gave up 4 bases, with 16 bases separating them. Germline CDR1 is LGHDT and CDR2 is YNNKEL (reference sequence). This CDR3 is CASRQREQAYNEQFF. The CDR3 DNA is TGTGCCAGCAGGCAGAGAGAGCAGGCATACAATGAGCAGTTCTTC.

The chain employs TRBV24-1 and TRBJ2-7; D unresolved. The CDR3 is made up of 13 amino acids. V was shortened by 4 bases and J by 5 bases, with 11 bases between the two germline ends. Germline-derived CDR1 and CDR2 are KGHDR and SFDVKD. The CDR3 DNA is TGTGCCACCAGTGACCCCTTGTTGAACGAGCAGTACTTC. This codes for CATSDPLLNEQYF.

The chain employs TRBV10-3 and TRBJ2-1, with D possibly being TRBD2 (5 bases). The germline V gene encodes CDR1 ENHRY and CDR2 SYGVKD. Deletions cut 6 bases from V and 5 bases from J, with 20 bases between. The CDR3 extends over 16 amino acids. The CDR3 sequence: CAISARKTGVHNEQFF. The CDR3 nucleotides read TGTGCCATCAGCGCCCGGAAGACCGGGGTACACAATGAGCAGTTCTTC.

Notes on this clonotype: A junction boundary mismatches the germline segment, possibly from a read error. The V gene is TRBV4-3, the J gene TRBJ1-6; D is unresolved. The germline V gene has CDR1 LGHNA and CDR2 YSLEER. CDR3 length equals 16 residues. DNA of the CDR3: TGCTCCAGCAGCCAAGATTTGACCGACACCTCTTCCCCCCTCCACTTT. Amino acids: CSSSQDLTDTSSPLHF.

The sample holds many counts of this clonotype. The V call is TRBV6-5, the J call TRBJ2-3; 7 positions agree with TRBD1. Germline values: CDR1 MNHEY, CDR2 SVGAGI. The trim removed 0 bases at V and 0 bases at J, leaving 9 bases unmatched. This CDR3 is built from 18 residues. The CDR3, as DNA: TGTGCCAGCAGTTACTCAAGGACAGGCCTTATAAGCACAGATACGCAGTATTTT. It translates to CASSYSRTGLISTDTQYF.

This clonotype has just a few counts. The rearrangement links TRBV5-1 to TRBJ2-1; 9 positions match TRBD2. Germline CDR1 SGHRS, CDR2 YFSETQ. This CDR3 spans 15 amino acids. V lost 2 bases, J lost 6 bases, and 6 bases stayed unmatched. CDR3 loop: CASSFSPSGVNEQFF. The CDR3 nucleotides are TGCGCCAGCAGCTTTAGTCCTAGCGGGGTCAATGAGCAGTTCTTC.

This clonotype has a handful of counts. The chain recombines TRBV10-3 with TRBJ2-7; D gene uncertain. The CDR3 extends over 12 amino acids. Deletions cut 5 bases from V and 2 bases from J, with 7 bases between. The germline gives CDR1 ENHRY, CDR2 SYGVKD. CDR3 loop: CAISLDTYEQYF. The CDR3 DNA follows: TGTGCCATCAGTCTTGACACCTACGAGCAGTACTTC.

For this clonotype: One end of the junction is discordant with germline, which a read error may explain. The rearrangement uses TRBV5-1 and TRBJ2-2; D uncertain. CDR3 length: 12 residues. Germline-derived CDR1 and CDR2 are SGHRS and YFSETQ. Written as DNA, the CDR3 is TGCGCCAGCAGATTGGACACCGGGGAGCTGTTTTTT. Translating gives CASRLDTGELFF.

This clonotype was seen a handful of times. CDR3 coding DNA: TGTGCCAGCAGCACCGGGGGTGGGGGATCCGGGGAGACCCAGTACTTC. Translation gives CASSTGGGGSGETQYF. The chain joins TRBV12-3 or TRBV12-4 to TRBJ2-5, with D possibly TRBD2 on 6 matching bases. CDR3 size: 16 residues. V was pared by 6 bases and J by 5 bases, with 22 bases between.

This chain joins TRBV20-1 and TRBJ2-7, with 9 bases matching TRBD2. Germline-derived CDR1 and CDR2 are DFQATT and SNEGSKA (reference sequence). CDR3 length: 16 residues. V dropped 1 base and J dropped 3; count of bases not matched to a gene: 10. CDR3 nucleotides: TGCAGTGCTAGAGTGGCGGGAGGGCCCAAAAACTACGAGCAGTACTTC. This sequence encodes CSARVAGGPKNYEQYF.

The CDR3 DNA follows: TGTGCCTGGAGTGACAGGGGCCTGGGCTATGGCTACACCTTC. Protein product: CAWSDRGLGYGYTF. V gene TRBV30 combines with J gene TRBJ1-2; 7 bases fit TRBD1. The germline gives CDR1 GTSNPN, CDR2 SVGIG (reference sequence). With 1 base clipped from V and 4 bases from J, the junction kept 6 bases outside the gene matches. This CDR3 is 14 amino acids long.

There are many counts of this clonotype. This chain uses TRBV6-2 or TRBV6-3 with TRBJ2-1, with 10 nucleotides matching TRBD2. J gave up 1 base and V 3 bases, and 3 bases lay outside the gene matches. The CDR3 runs to 16 residues. Germline loops: CDR1 MNHEY, CDR2 SVGEGT. CDR3 sequence reads: CASSYASGRSYNEQFF. CDR3 nucleotide sequence: TGTGCCAGCAGTTATGCTAGCGGGAGATCCTACAATGAGCAGTTCTTC.

The rearrangement uses TRBV20-1 and TRBJ2-7, with D perhaps TRBD1 (5 bases). V shed 5 bases and J shed 2 bases, with 7 bases lying between them. CDR1 is DFQATT, CDR2 SNEGSKA, per germline (reference sequence). CDR3 length equals 11 residues. The CDR3 region has the DNA TGCAGTGCTGAACAGGCCTACGAGCAGTACTTC. Translating gives CSAEQAYEQYF.

The V and J genes are TRBV5-1 and TRBJ2-3, with 11 bases lining up with TRBD1. The CDR3 contains 16 residues. Unmatched junction bases numbered 6, after V lost 0 bases and J lost 6 bases. From germline, CDR1 is SGHRS and CDR2 YFSETQ. CDR3 coding DNA: TGCGCCAGCAGCTTGGCCCGGACAGGGGGCGTCGATACGCAGTATTTT. Its protein is CASSLARTGGVDTQYF.

This clonotype was seen a few times. The rearrangement uses TRBV28 and TRBJ1-5; D gene unclear. Germline V gene lookup returns CDR1 MDHEN and CDR2 SYDVKM. The CDR3 runs to 15 residues. The germline V and J ends were trimmed by 6 bases and 0 bases, with 12 bases remaining between them. CDR3 loop: CASRGKSDSNQPQHF. In DNA form, the CDR3 reads TGTGCCAGCAGGGGTAAATCTGATAGCAATCAGCCCCAGCATTTT. Full variable domain (rest looked up from reference TRBV28 and TRBJ1-5): DVKVTQSSRYLVKRTGEKVFLECVQDMDHENMFWYRQDPGLGLRLIYFSYDVKMKEKGDIPEGYSVSREKKERFSLILESASTNQTSMYLCASRGKSDSNQPQHFGDGTRLSIL.

The chain is built from TRBV21-1 and TRBJ2-1; no DNA check was done on the table's D call, TRBD2. TRBV21-1 is listed as a pseudogene. This CDR3 has 19 residues. The CDR3 DNA reads TGTGCCAGCAGCAAAGATGGTACCGCGGCGGGAGGGTTGTACAATGAGCAGTTCTTC. As protein: CASSKDGTAAGGLYNEQFF.